This T cell receptor (beta chain) was observed in a study of CD8+ T cells in alopecia areata. It was cDNA, reverse transcribed from extracted RNA, that served as the sequencing template. Clones were sequenced by immunoSEQ multiplex PCR, and TCRdb holds only the in-frame ones, with some missing. The sample has about 140,000 clones, roughly 50% seen once. Overall study results and limits: Sequences from scalp samples also cover resident alphabeta T cells of normal skin.

Trimming took 2 bases from V and 6 from J; bases not matched to a gene: 9. CDR1 is SGHNT and CDR2 is YYREEE in the germline V gene (reference sequence). The CDR3 runs to 15 residues. As concerns this clone: Its antigen is as yet unknown.

PBMCs yielded sorted CD4+ and CD8+ T cells. Sequenced material: CD4+ T cells sorted from blood. The sequence came from a human donor in good health. The chain carries TRBV5-4 and TRBJ2-3; 7 nucleotides match TRBD2. CDR3 amino acids: CASSFPSGGADTQYF. DNA for the CDR3: TGTGCCAGCAGCTTCCCTAGCGGAGGGGCGGATACGCAGTATTTT.